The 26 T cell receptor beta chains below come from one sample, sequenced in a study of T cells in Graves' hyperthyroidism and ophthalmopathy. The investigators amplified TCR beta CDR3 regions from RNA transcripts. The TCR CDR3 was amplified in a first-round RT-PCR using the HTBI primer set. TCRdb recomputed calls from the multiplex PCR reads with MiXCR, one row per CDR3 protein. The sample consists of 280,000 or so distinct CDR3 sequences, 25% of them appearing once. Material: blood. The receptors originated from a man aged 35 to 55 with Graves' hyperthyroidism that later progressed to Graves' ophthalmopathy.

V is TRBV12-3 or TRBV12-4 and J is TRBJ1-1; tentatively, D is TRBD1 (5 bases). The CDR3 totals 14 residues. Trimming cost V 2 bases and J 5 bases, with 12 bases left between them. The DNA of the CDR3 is TGTGCCAGCAGTTTATCGGGGGGAAGGACTGAAGCTTTCTTT. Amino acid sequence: CASSLSGGRTEAFF.

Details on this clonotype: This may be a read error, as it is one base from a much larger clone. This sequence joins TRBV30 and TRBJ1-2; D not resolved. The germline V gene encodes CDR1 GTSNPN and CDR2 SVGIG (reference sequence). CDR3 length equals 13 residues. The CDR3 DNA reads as TGTGCCTGGAGTTACGGACTACACTATAGCTACACCTTC. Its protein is CAWSYGLHYSYTF.

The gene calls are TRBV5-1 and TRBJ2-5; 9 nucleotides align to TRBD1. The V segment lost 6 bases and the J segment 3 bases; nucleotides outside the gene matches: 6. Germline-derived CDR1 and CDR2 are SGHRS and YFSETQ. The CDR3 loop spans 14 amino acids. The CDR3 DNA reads TGCGCCAGCACCCCGGGACAGGGTAAAGAGACCCAGTACTTC. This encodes CASTPGQGKETQYF.

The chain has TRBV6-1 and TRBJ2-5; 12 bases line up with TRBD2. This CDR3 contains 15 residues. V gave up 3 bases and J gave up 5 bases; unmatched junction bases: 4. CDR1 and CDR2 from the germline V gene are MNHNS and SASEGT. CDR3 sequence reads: CASSDGLAGSETQYF. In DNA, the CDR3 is TGTGCCAGCAGTGACGGACTAGCGGGATCGGAGACCCAGTACTTC.

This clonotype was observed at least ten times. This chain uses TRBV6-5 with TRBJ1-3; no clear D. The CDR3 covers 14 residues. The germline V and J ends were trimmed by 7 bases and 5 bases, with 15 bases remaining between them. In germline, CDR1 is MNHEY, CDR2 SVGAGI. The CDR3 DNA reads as TGTGCCAGCAAGTTGACGGGGTCTCGAAACACCATATATTTT. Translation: CASKLTGSRNTIYF.

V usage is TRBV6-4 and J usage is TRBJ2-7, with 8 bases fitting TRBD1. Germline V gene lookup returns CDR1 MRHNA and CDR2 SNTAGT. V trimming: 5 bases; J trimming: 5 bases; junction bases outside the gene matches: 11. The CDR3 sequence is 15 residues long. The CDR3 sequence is CASSRPTGGSDEQYF. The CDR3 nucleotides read TGTGCCAGCAGTCGACCAACAGGGGGTAGTGACGAGCAGTACTTC.

The CDR3 coding sequence is TGTGCCAGCAGAGGGAGGACTGGGCGTTCACCCCTCCACTTT. This codes for CASRGRTGRSPLHF. V and J are TRBV25-1 and TRBJ1-6; D is ambiguous. V dropped 6 bases and J dropped 9 bases, with 15 bases sitting between them. The germline V gene encodes CDR1 MGHDK and CDR2 SYGVNS. The CDR3 is 14 residues long.

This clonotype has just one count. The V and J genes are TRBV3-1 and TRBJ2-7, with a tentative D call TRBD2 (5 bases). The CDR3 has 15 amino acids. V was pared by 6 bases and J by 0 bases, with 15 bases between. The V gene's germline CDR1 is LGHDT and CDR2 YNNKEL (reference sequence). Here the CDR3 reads CASSRGLTGSYEQYF. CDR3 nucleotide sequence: TGTGCCAGCAGTCGCGGACTTACCGGCTCCTACGAGCAGTACTTC.

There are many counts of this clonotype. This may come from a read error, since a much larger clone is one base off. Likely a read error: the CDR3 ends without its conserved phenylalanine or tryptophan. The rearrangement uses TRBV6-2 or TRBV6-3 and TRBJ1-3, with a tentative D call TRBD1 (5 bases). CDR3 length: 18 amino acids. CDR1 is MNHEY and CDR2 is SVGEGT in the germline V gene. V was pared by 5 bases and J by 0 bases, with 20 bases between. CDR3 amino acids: CASSLLSQGLSSGNTIYL. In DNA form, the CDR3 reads TGTGCCAGCAGTCTTCTCAGTCAGGGATTGAGCTCTGGAAACACCATATATCTT.

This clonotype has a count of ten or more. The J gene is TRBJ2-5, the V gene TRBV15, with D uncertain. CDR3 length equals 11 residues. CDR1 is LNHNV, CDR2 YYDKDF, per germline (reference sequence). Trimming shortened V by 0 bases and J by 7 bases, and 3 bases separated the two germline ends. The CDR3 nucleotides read TGTGCCACCAGCAGAGATAGGACCCAGTACTTC. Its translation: CATSRDRTQYF.

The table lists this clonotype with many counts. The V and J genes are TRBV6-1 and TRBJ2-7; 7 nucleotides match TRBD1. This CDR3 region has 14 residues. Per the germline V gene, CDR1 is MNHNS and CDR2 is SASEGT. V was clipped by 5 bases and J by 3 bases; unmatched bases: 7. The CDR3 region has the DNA TGTGCCAGCAGTAAACGGACAGGACTCTACGAGCAGTACTTC. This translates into CASSKRTGLYEQYF.

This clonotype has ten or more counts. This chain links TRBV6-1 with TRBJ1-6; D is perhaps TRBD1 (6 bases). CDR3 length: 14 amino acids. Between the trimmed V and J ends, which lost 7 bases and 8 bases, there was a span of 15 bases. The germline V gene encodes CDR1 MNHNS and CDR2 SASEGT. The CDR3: CASTQQGSYSPLHF. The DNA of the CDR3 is TGTGCCAGCACCCAACAGGGTTCATATTCACCCCTCCACTTT.

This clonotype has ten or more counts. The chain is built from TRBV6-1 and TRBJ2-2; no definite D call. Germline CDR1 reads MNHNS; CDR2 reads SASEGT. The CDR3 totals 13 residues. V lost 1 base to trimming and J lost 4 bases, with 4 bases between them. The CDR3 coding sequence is TGTGCCAGCAGTGAAGGTTTCACCGGGGAGCTGTTTTTT. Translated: CASSEGFTGELFF.

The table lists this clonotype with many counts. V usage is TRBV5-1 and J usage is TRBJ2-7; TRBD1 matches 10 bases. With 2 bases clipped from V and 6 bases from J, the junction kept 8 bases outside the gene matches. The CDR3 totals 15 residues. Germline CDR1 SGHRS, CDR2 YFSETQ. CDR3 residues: CASSLSGTGVREQYF. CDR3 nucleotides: TGCGCCAGCAGCTTATCCGGGACAGGGGTCCGCGAGCAGTACTTC.

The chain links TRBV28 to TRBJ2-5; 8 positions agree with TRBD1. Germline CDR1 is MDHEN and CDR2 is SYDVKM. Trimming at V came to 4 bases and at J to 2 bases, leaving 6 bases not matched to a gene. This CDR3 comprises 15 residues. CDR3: CASSSLGQGQETQYF. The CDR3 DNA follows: TGTGCCAGCAGTTCCCTAGGACAGGGACAAGAGACCCAGTACTTC.

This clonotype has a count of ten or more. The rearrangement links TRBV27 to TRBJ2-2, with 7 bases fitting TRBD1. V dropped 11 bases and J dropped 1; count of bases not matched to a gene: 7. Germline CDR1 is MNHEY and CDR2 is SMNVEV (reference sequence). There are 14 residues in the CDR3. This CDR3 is CARYRDRNTGELFF. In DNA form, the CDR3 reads TGTGCCCGCTACCGGGACAGGAACACCGGGGAGCTGTTTTTT.

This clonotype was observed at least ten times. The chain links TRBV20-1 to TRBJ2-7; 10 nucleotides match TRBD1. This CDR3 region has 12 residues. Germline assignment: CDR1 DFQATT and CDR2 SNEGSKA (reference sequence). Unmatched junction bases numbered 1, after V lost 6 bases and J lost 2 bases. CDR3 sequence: CSAGQGPYEQYF. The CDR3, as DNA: TGCAGTGCGGGACAGGGGCCCTACGAGCAGTACTTC.

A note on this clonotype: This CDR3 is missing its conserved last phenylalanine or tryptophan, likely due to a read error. CDR3 sequence reads: CASSPTSGKETQYY. In DNA, the CDR3 is TGTGCCAGCAGCCCGACTAGCGGGAAAGAGACCCAGTACTAC. J is TRBJ2-5 and V is TRBV3-1, with 11 bases aligning to TRBD2. Germline V lookup: CDR1 LGHDT, CDR2 YNNKEL (reference sequence). The CDR3 contains 14 residues. V shed 4 bases and J 3 bases; nucleotides not matched to a gene: 1.

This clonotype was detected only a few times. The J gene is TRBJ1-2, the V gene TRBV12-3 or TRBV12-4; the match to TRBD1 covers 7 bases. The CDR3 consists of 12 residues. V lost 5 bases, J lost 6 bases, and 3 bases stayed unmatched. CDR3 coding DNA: TGTGCCAGCAGTGAAACAGGGGATGGCTACACCTTC. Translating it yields CASSETGDGYTF.

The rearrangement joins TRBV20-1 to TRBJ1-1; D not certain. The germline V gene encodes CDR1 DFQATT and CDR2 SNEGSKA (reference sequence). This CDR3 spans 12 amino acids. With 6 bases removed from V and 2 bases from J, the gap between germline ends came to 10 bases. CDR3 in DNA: TGCAGTGCCCCCAGTACAAACACTGAAGCTTTCTTT. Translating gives CSAPSTNTEAFF.

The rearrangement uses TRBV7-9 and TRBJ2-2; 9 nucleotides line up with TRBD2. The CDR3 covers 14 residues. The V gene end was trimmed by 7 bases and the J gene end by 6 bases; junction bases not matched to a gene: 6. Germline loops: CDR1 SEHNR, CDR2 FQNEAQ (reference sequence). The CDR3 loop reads CASTLASGAGELFF. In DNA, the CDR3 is TGTGCCAGCACCCTCGCTAGCGGGGCCGGGGAGCTGTTTTTT. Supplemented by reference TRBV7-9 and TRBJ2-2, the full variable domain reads DTGVSQNPRHKITKRGQNVTFRCDPISEHNRLYWYRQTLGQGPEFLTYFQNEAQLEKSRLLSDRFSAERPKGSFSTLEIQRTEQGDSAMYLCASTLASGAGELFFGEGSRLTVL.

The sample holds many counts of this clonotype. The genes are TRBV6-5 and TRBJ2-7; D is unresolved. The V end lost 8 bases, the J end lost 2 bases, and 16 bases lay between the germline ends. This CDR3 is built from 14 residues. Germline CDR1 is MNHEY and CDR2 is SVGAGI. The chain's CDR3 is CASWSHPPTYEQYF. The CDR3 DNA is TGTGCCAGCTGGTCCCACCCACCAACCTACGAGCAGTACTTC.

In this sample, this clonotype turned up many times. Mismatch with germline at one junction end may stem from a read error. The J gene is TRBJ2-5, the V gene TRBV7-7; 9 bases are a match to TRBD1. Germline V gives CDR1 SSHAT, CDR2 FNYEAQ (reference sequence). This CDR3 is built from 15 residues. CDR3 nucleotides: TGTGCTAGCAGCCAAGGACAGGGGCGCGGGGAGACCCAGTACTTC. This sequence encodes CASSQGQGRGETQYF.

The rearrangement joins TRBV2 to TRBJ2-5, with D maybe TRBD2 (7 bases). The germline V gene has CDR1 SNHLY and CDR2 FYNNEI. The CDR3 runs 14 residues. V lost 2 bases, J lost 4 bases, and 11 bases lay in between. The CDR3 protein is CASSERGGGETQYF. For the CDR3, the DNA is TGTGCCAGCAGTGAACGCGGGGGCGGAGAGACCCAGTACTTC.

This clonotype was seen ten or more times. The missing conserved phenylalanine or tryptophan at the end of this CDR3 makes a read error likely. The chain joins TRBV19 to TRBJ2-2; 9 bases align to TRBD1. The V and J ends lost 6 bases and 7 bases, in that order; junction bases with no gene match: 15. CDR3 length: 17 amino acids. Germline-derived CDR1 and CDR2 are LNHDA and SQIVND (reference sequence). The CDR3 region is CASRGGRGQGYFGELFL. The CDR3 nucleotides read TGTGCCAGTAGAGGGGGCCGCGGACAGGGGTATTTCGGGGAGCTGTTTCTT.

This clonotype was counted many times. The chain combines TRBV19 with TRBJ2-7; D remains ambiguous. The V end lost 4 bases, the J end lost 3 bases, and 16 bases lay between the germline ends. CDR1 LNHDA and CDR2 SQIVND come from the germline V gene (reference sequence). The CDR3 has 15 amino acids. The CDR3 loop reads CASSKKAELNYEQYF. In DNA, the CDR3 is TGTGCCAGTAGTAAGAAGGCGGAGTTAAACTACGAGCAGTACTTC.